These 21 T cell receptor beta chains came from one sample sequenced in a study of T cell responses to AZD1222 COVID-19 vaccine. Profiling relied on immunoSEQ multiplex PCR, and the TCRdb table lists in-frame clones only, not all of them. The repertoire holds about 70,000 clones, with 65% to 85% as singletons. Sample: peripheral blood, taken on day 0 of AZD1222 vaccination. The receptors come from an adult in good health.

Concerning this clone itself: This CDR3 is also generated by other DNA sequences in the sample. V and J are TRBV9 and TRBJ2-3; TRBD2 agrees at 7 bases. The CDR3 length is 16 residues. Germline V gene lookup returns CDR1 SGDLS and CDR2 YYNGEE. After removal of 1 base from V and 2 bases from J, the junction contained 7 bases not matched to a gene. CDR3 nucleotide sequence: TGTGCCAGCAGCGTATTGAGCGGGGAAGCCACAGATACGCAGTATTTT. The encoded protein is CASSVLSGEATDTQYF.

The V and J genes are TRBV5-1 and TRBJ2-5, with a tentative D call TRBD2 (5 bases). CDR3 length: 14 residues. V lost 1 base, J lost 2 bases, and 9 bases lay in between. Looked up from germline, CDR1 is SGHRS and CDR2 is YFSETQ. CDR3 sequence (DNA): TGCGCCAGCAGCTTGAGCGAGGGACAAGAGACCCAGTACTTC. Amino acids: CASSLSEGQETQYF.

This clone has only one observation. The rearrangement joins TRBV19 to TRBJ1-6, with a weak D call TRBD1 (6 bases). Trimming left V 8 bases short and J 6 bases short, with 14 bases between. From germline, CDR1 is LNHDA and CDR2 SQIVND (reference sequence). This CDR3 comprises 14 residues. The CDR3 region has the DNA TGTGCCAGTCAACAGGGAATAGGTAATTCACCCCTCCACTTT. Amino acid sequence: CASQQGIGNSPLHF.

There are a few counts of this clone. This chain connects TRBV4-1 to TRBJ1-4, with D hard to call. Germline V lookup: CDR1 MGHRA, CDR2 YSYEKL. Trimming stripped 1 base from V and 0 bases from J, with 9 bases between. The CDR3 contains 16 residues. DNA for the CDR3: TGCGCCAGCAGCCAAGGACCCGGAGCAACTAATGAAAAACTGTTTTTT. Its translation is CASSQGPGATNEKLFF.

The V and J genes are TRBV19 and TRBJ1-6; possibly TRBD1 for D (6 bases). Germline CDR1 LNHDA, CDR2 SQIVND (reference sequence). CDR3 size: 15 residues. V was cut by 1 base and J by 7 bases, with 11 bases left in between. CDR3 DNA: TGTGCCAGTAGTATAGGCGGGACACTAAATTCACCCCTCCACTTT. Protein product: CASSIGGTLNSPLHF.

The gene calls are TRBV7-2 and TRBJ1-5; D possibly corresponds to TRBD1 (6 bases). Trimming left V 5 bases short and J 7 bases short, with 15 bases between. CDR3 size: 14 residues. Per the germline V gene, CDR1 is SGHTA and CDR2 is FQGNSA. CDR3 residues: CASSAHRAGQPQHF. The CDR3 nucleotides are TGTGCCAGCAGCGCGCACAGGGCAGGGCAGCCCCAGCATTTT.

CDR3 region: CASSHPTVMNTEAFF. As DNA, the CDR3 is TGTGCCAGCAGTCACCCGACAGTCATGAACACTGAAGCTTTCTTT. V usage is TRBV28 and J usage is TRBJ1-1; D perhaps matches TRBD1 (5 bases). Germline CDR1 is MDHEN and CDR2 is SYDVKM. CDR3 length: 15 amino acids. V gave up 5 bases and J gave up 0 bases, with 13 bases separating them.

The chain recombines TRBV5-4 with TRBJ2-2; D gene unclear. CDR1 and CDR2 from the germline V gene are SGHNT and YYREEE (reference sequence). This CDR3 spans 14 amino acids. The V end was cut by 4 bases, the J end by 3 bases, with 10 bases between. As DNA, the CDR3 is TGTGCCAGCAGCCATCACAGTCACACCGGGGAGCTGTTTTTT. It yields the protein CASSHHSHTGELFF.

This clone is a singleton in its sample. The chain employs TRBV24-1 and TRBJ2-1; 8 positions agree with TRBD1. J was trimmed by 4 bases and V by 6 bases; bases with no gene match: 10. The V gene's germline CDR1 is KGHDR and CDR2 SFDVKD. The CDR3 extends over 16 amino acids. CDR3 region: CATSPHRGLGYNEQFF. CDR3 bases: TGTGCCACCAGTCCCCACAGGGGGTTGGGTTACAATGAGCAGTTCTTC.

The chain has TRBV3-1 (or the pseudogene TRBV3-2) and TRBJ1-3; D not resolved. There are 14 residues in the CDR3. From germline, CDR1 is LGHDT and CDR2 YNNKEL (reference sequence). The V and J ends lost 1 base and 1 base respectively, with 5 bases between them. DNA of the CDR3: TGTGCCAGCAGCCAAGCGGAGTCTGGAAACACCATATATTTT. Amino acids: CASSQAESGNTIYF.

The chain employs TRBV30 and TRBJ1-2; 9 positions agree with TRBD1. Germline V gene lookup returns CDR1 GTSNPN and CDR2 SVGIG (reference sequence). The V and J ends lost 3 bases and 5 bases, in that order; junction bases with no gene match: 7. CDR3 length equals 14 residues. As DNA, the CDR3 is TGTGCCTGGAGAGAGGACAGGGGCTTGTATGGCTACACCTTC. This translates into CAWREDRGLYGYTF.

The chain recombines TRBV18 with TRBJ1-1; D gene ambiguous. Germline CDR1 and CDR2: KGHSH and LQKENI. This CDR3 comprises 16 residues. V lost 2 bases to trimming and J lost 1 base, with 14 bases between them. CDR3 residues: CASSPIRSSTNTEAFF. CDR3 bases: TGTGCCAGCTCACCAATTAGGTCGTCCACGAACACTGAAGCTTTCTTT.

The V gene is TRBV5-4, the J gene TRBJ1-4, with D tentatively TRBD1 (5 bases). This CDR3 spans 14 amino acids. Trimming left V 2 bases short and J 3 bases short, with 8 bases between. Germline V lookup: CDR1 SGHNT, CDR2 YYREEE (reference sequence). The CDR3 loop is CASSLRGSNEKLFF. The CDR3 region has the DNA TGTGCCAGCAGCTTAAGGGGCTCTAATGAAAAACTGTTTTTT.

The chain uses TRBV10-3 and TRBJ2-7, with D possibly TRBD1 on 6 matching bases. Germline assignment: CDR1 ENHRY and CDR2 SYGVKD. V was shortened by 8 bases and J by 2 bases, with 10 bases between the two germline ends. The CDR3 is 12 amino acids. The CDR3 loop reads CAIAGDTYEQYF. In DNA, the CDR3 is TGTGCCATCGCAGGGGACACCTACGAGCAGTACTTC.

The rearrangement uses TRBV18 and TRBJ2-5; D possibly corresponds to TRBD2 (6 bases). CDR3 size: 14 residues. CDR1 and CDR2 from the germline V gene are KGHSH and LQKENI. V was clipped by 2 bases and J by 2 bases, with 9 bases between them. CDR3 region: CASSPVAGQETQYF. The CDR3 nucleotides are TGTGCCAGCTCACCAGTTGCGGGGCAAGAGACCCAGTACTTC.

The V call is TRBV9, the J call TRBJ2-5, with 10 bases that match TRBD2. There are 14 residues in the CDR3. Germline CDR1 is SGDLS and CDR2 is YYNGEE. V was clipped by 2 bases and J by 4 bases; unmatched bases: 2. In nucleotides, the CDR3 is TGTGCCAGCAGCGTTAGCGGGGGGTCAGAGACCCAGTACTTC. As protein: CASSVSGGSETQYF.

CDR3 loop: CASSLVGQPQHF. DNA for the CDR3: TGTGCCAGCAGCTTAGTCGGGCAGCCCCAGCATTTT. The chain couples TRBV7-2 to TRBJ1-5; no reliable D call. The CDR3 covers 12 residues. Looked up from germline, CDR1 is SGHTA and CDR2 is FQGNSA. Trimming removed 1 base from V and 7 bases from J, with 5 bases in between.

Worth noting for this clone: The junction and the germline gene differ at one end; a read error may be behind it. The V and J genes are TRBV7-7 and TRBJ2-7; D perhaps matches TRBD1 (5 bases). Germline values: CDR1 SSHAT, CDR2 FNYEAQ (reference sequence). The CDR3 runs to 13 residues. The CDR3 region has the DNA TGTGCTAGCAGCTTAGACAGTACATACGAGCAGTACTTC. Translation: CASSLDSTYEQYF.

This chain connects TRBV7-9 to TRBJ2-7; D unresolved. Germline V gives CDR1 SEHNR, CDR2 FQNEAQ (reference sequence). This CDR3 has 13 residues. With 0 bases removed from V and 4 bases from J, the gap between germline ends came to 7 bases. The CDR3 DNA reads TGTGCCAGCAGCTTAGCAGGACGGTACGAGCAGTACTTC. Translated, it gives CASSLAGRYEQYF.

The chain is built from TRBV5-4 and TRBJ2-1; D may be TRBD2 (7 bases). V dropped 4 bases and J dropped 4 bases, with 18 bases sitting between them. The CDR3 is 16 residues long. From germline, CDR1 is SGHNT and CDR2 YYREEE (reference sequence). CDR3 in amino acids: CASSPPEGGVYNEQFF. The CDR3 DNA reads as TGTGCCAGCAGCCCCCCTGAAGGGGGGGTGTACAATGAGCAGTTCTTC.

This clone was counted only a few times. The V and J genes are TRBV5-4 and TRBJ2-7; D is uncertain. Trimming cost V 4 bases and J 1 base, with 18 bases left between them. Germline V lookup: CDR1 SGHNT, CDR2 YYREEE (reference sequence). CDR3 length equals 16 residues. CDR3 protein: CASSKGPPKSSYEQYF. CDR3 coding DNA: TGTGCCAGCAGCAAGGGCCCCCCGAAGAGTTCCTACGAGCAGTACTTC.